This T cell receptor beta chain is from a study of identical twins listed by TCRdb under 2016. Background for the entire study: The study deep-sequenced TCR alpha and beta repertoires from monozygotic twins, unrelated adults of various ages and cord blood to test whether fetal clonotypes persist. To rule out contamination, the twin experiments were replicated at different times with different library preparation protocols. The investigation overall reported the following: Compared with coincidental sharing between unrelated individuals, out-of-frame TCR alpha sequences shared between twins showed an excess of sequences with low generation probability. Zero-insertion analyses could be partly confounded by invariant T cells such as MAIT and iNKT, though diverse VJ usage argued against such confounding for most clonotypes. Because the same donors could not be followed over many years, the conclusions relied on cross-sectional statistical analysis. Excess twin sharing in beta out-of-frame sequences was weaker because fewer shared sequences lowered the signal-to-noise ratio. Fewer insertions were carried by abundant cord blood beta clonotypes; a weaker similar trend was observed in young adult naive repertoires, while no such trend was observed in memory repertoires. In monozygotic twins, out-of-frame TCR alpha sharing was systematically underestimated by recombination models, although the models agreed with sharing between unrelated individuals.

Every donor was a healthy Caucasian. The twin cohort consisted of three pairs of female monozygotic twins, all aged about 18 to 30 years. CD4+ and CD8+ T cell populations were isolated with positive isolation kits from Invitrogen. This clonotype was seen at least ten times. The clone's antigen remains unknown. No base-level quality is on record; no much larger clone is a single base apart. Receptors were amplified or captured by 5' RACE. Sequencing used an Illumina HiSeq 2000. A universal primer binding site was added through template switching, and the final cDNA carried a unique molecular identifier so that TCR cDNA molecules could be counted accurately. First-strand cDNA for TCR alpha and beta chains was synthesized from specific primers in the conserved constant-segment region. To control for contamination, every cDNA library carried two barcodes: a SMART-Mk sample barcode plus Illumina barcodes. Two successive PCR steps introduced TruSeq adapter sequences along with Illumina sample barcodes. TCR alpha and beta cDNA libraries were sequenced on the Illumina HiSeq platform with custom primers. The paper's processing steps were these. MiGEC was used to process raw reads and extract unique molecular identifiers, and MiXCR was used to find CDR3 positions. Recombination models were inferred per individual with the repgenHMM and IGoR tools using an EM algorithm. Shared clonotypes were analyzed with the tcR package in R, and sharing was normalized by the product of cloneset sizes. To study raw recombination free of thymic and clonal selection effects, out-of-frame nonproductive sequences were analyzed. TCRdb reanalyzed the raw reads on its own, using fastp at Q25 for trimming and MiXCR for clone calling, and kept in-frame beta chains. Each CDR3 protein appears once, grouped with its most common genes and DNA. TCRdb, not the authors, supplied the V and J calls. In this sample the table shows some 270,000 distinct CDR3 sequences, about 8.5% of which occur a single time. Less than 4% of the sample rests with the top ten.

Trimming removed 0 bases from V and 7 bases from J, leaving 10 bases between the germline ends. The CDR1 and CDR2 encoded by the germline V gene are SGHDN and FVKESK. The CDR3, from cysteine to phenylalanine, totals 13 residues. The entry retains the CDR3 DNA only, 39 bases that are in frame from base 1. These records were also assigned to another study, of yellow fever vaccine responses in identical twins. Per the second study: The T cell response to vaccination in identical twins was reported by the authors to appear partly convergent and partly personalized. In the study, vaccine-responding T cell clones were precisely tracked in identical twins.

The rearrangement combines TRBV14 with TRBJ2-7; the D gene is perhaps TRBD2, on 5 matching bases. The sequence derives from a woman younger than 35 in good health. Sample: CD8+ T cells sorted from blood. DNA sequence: TGTGCCAGCAGCCAAGATCTAGCCTGGGAGCAGTACTTC. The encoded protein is CASSQDLAWEQYF.